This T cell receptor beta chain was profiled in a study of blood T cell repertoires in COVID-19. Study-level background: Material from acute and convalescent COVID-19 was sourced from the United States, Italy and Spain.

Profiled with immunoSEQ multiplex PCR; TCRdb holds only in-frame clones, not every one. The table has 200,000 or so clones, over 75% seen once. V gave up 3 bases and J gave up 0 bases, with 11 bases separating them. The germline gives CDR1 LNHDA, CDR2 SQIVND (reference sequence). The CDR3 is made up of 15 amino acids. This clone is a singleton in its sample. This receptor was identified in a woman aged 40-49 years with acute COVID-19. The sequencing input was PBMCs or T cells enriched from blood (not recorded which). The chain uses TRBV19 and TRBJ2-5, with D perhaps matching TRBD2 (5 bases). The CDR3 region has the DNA TGTGCCAGTAGTATCGGGGTGCGGGACCAAGAGACCCAGTACTTC. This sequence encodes CASSIGVRDQETQYF. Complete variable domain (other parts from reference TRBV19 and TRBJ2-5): DGGITQSPKYLFRKEGQNVTLSCEQNLNHDAMYWYRQDPGQGLRLIYYSQIVNDFQKGDIAEGYSVSREKKESFPLTVTSAQKNPTAFYLCASSIGVRDQETQYFGPGTRLLVL.